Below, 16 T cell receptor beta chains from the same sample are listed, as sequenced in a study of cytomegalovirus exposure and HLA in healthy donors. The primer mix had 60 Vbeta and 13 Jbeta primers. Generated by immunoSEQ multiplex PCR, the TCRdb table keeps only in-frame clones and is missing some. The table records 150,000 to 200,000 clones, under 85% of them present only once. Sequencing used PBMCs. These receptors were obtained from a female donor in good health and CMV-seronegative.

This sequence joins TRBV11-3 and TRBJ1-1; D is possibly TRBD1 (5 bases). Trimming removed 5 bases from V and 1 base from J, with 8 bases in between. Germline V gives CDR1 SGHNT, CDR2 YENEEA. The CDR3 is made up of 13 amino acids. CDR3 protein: CASSQTGNTEAFF. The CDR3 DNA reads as TGTGCCAGCAGCCAAACAGGGAACACTGAAGCTTTCTTT.

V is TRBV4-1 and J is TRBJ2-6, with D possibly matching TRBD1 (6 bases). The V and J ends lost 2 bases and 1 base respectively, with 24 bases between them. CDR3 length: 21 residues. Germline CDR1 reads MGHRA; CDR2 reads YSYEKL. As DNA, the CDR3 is TGCGCCAGCAGCCAAACAGAAGACAGGCTAGACGGGTTTTCTGGGGCCAACGTCCTGACTTTC. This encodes CASSQTEDRLDGFSGANVLTF.

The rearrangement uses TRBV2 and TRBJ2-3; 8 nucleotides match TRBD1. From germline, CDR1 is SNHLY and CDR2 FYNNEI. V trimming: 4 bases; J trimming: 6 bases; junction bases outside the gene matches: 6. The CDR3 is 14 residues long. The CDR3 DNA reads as TGTGCCAGCAGTGGAGGACAGGGTGTCGATACGCAGTATTTT. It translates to CASSGGQGVDTQYF.

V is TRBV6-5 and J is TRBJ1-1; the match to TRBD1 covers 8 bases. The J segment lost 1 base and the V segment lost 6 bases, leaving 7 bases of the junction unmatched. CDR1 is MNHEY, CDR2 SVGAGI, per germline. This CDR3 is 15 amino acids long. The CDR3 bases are TGTGCCAGCAGGCGCGGACAGGGAGGGAACACTGAAGCTTTCTTT. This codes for CASRRGQGGNTEAFF.

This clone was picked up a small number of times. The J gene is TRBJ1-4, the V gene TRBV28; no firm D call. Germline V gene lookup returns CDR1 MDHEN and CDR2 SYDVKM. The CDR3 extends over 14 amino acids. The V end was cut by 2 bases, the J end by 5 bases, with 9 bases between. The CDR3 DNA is TGTGCCAGCAGTTTAAACTTCCTAAATGAAAAACTGTTTTTT. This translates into CASSLNFLNEKLFF.

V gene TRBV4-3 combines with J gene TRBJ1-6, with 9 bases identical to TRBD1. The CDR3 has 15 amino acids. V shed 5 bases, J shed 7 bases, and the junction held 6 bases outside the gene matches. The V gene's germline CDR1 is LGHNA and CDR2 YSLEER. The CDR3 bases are TGCGCCAGCAGCGGCCACAGGGGGCTAAATTCACCCCTCCACTTT. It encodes CASSGHRGLNSPLHF.

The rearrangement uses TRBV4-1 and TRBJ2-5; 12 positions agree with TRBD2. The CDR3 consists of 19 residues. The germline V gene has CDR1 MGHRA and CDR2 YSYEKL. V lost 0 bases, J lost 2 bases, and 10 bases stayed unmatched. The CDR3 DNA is TGCGCCAGCAGCCAAGAGGTCCTAGCGGGGGGGTTGGGGCAAGAGACCCAGTACTTC. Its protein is CASSQEVLAGGLGQETQYF.

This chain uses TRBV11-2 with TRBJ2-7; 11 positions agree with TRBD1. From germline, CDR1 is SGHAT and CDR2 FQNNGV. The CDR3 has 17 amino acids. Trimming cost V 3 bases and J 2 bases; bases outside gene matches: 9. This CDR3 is CASSLRATGQGAYEQYF. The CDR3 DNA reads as TGTGCCAGCAGCTTGAGAGCTACGGGACAGGGGGCCTACGAGCAGTACTTC. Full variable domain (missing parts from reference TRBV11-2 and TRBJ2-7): EAGVAQSPRYKIIEKRQSVAFWCNPISGHATLYWYQQILGQGPKLLIQFQNNGVVDDSQLPKDRFSAERLKGVDSTLKIQPAKLEDSAVYLCASSLRATGQGAYEQYFGPGTRLTVT.

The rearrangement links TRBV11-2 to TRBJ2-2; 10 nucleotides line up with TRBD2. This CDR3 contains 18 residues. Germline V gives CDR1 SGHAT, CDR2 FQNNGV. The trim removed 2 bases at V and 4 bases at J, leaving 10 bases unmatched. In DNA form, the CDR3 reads TGTGCCAGCAGCTTATTGGCTAGCGGGAGCCGGGGCACCGGGGAGCTGTTTTTT. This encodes CASSLLASGSRGTGELFF.

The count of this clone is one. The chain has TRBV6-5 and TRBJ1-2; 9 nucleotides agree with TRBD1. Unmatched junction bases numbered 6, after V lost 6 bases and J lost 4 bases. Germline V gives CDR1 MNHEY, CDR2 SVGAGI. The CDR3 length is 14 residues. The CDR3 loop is CASSRGTGSYGYTF. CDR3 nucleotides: TGTGCCAGCAGCCGCGGGACAGGGAGCTATGGCTACACCTTC.

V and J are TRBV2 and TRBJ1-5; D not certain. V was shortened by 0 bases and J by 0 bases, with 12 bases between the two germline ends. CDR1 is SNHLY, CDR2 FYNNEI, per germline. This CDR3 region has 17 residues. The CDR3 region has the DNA TGTGCCAGCAGTGAAGCGCTAAGAGATTATAGCAATCAGCCCCAGCATTTT. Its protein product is CASSEALRDYSNQPQHF.

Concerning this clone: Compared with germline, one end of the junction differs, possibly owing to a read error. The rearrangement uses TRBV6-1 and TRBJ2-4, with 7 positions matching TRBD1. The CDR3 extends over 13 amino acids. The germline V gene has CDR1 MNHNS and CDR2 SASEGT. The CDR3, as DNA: TGTGCCAGCAGTGAAGCGCAATCACAGGGGACGAATTTC. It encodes CASSEAQSQGTNF.

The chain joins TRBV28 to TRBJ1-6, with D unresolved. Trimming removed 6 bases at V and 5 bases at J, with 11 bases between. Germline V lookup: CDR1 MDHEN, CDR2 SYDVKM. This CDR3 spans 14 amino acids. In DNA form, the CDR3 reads TGTGCCAGCAGCATTAGATCCGATAATTCACCCCTCCACTTT. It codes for CASSIRSDNSPLHF.

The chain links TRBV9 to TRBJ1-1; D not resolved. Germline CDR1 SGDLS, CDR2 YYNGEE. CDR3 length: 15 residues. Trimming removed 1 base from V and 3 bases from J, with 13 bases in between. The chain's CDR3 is CASSVRSGLDTEAFF. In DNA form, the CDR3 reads TGTGCCAGCAGCGTAAGATCAGGTTTAGACACTGAAGCTTTCTTT.

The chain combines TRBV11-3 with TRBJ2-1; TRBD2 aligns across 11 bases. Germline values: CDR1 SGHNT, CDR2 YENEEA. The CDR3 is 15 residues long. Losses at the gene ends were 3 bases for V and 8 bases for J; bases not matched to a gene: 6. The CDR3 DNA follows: TGTGCCAGCAGCTTGAATAGCGGGGGGGCGGATGAGCAGTTCTTC. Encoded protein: CASSLNSGGADEQFF.

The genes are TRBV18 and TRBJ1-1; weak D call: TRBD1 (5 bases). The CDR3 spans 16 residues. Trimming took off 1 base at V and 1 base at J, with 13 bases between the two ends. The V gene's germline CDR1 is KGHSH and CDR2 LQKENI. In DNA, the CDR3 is TGTGCCAGCTCACCACTGAGTAGGGGCCGGAACACTGAAGCTTTCTTT. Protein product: CASSPLSRGRNTEAFF.